The clone carrying this TCR beta chain showed up many times. Its target is unknown. Diagnoses were established using clinical symptoms, serum thyroxine and TRAb, thyroid ultrasound and orbital computed tomography. The data derive from a study of T cells in Graves' hyperthyroidism and ophthalmopathy. Findings and caveats of the study: Classification by a 13 V-J model distinguished ophthalmopathy from stable hyperthyroidism. Most thyroid clonotypes that were expanded above 0.001 also turned up in blood.

Germline loops: CDR1 SNHLY, CDR2 FYNNEI. The CDR3 covers 13 residues. Trimming pared 1 base from V and 8 bases from J, leaving 11 bases between. Amplification of TCR beta CDR3 regions was performed using RNA transcripts as template. Carried out on the TCR CDR3, a first-round RT-PCR used the HTBI primer set. One entry per CDR3 protein, called by TCRdb with MiXCR from the multiplex PCR reads. This sample yields around 610,000 distinct CDR3 sequences, of which over 12% are seen a single time; roughly 4.3% belongs to the top ten. This TCR derives from a woman in her 40s with Graves' ophthalmopathy. The sequencing sample was made of blood. The rearrangement links TRBV2 to TRBJ1-2, with a possible D match to TRBD1 (6 bases). CDR3 region: CASSEERDTGYTF. As DNA, the CDR3 is TGTGCCAGCAGTGAAGAGCGGGACACGGGCTACACCTTC.